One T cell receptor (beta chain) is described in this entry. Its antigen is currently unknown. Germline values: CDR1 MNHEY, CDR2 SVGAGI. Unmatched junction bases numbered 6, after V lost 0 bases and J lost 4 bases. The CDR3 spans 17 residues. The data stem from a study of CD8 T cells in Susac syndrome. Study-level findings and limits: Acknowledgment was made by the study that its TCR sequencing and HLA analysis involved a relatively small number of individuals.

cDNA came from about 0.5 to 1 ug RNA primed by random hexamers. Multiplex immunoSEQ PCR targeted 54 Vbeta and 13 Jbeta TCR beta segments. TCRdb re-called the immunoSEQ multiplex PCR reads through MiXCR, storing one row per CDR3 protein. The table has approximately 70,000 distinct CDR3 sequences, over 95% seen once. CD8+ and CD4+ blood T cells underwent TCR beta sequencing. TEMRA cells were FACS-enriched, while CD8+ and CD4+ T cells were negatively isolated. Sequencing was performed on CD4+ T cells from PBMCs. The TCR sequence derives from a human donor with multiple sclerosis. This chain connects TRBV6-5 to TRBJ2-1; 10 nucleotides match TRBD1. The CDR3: CASSYSADRGRYNEQFF. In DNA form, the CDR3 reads TGTGCCAGCAGTTACTCGGCGGACAGGGGGAGATACAATGAGCAGTTCTTC.